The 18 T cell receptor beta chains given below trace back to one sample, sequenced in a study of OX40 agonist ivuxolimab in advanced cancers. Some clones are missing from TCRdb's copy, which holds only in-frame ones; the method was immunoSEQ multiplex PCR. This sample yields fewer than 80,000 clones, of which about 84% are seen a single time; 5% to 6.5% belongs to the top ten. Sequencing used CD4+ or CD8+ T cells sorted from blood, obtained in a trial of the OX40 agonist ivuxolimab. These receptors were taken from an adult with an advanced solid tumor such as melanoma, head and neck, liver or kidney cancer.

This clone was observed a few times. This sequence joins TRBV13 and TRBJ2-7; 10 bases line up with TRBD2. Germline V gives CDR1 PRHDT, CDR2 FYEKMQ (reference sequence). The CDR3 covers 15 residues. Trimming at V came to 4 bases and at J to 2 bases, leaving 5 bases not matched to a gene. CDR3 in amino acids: CASSWSSGGTYEQYF. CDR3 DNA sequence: TGTGCCAGCAGCTGGAGTAGCGGGGGGACCTACGAGCAGTACTTC.

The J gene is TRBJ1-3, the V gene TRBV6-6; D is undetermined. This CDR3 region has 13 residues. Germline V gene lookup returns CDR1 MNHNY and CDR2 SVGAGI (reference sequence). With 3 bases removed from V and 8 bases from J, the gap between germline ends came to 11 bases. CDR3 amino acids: CASSYRVADTIYF. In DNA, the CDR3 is TGTGCCAGCAGTTATCGGGTTGCGGACACCATATATTTT.

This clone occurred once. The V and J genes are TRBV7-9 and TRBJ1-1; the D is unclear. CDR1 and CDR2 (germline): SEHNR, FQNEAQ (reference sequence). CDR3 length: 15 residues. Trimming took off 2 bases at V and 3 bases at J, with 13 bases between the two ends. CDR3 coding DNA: TGTGCCAGCAGCTTATCACGGGGTGGGGACACTGAAGCTTTCTTT. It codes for CASSLSRGGDTEAFF. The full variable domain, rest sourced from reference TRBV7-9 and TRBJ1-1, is DTGVSQNPRHKITKRGQNVTFRCDPISEHNRLYWYRQTLGQGPEFLTYFQNEAQLEKSRLLSDRFSAERPKGSFSTLEIQRTEQGDSAMYLCASSLSRGGDTEAFFGQGTRLTVV.

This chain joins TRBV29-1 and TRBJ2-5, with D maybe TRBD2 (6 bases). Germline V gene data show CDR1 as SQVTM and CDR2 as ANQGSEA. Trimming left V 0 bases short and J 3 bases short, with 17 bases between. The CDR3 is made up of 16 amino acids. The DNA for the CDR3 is TGCAGCGTTGAAGATCCGACAGCTTGGGAGGAAGAGACCCAGTACTTC. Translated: CSVEDPTAWEEETQYF.

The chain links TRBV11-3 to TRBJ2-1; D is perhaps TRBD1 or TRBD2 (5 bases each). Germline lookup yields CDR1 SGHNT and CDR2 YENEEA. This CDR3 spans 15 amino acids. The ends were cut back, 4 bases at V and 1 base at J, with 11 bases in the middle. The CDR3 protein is CASSSGTQSYNEQFF. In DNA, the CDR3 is TGTGCCAGCAGCTCCGGGACGCAATCCTACAATGAGCAGTTCTTC.

CDR3 coding DNA: TGTGCCAGCAGGATGGACGCCTGGGAGCTGTTTTTT. This gives the protein CASRMDAWELFF. The chain links TRBV2 to TRBJ2-2, with D hard to call. Trimming took 6 bases from V and 9 from J, leaving 11 bases between them. The CDR3 sequence is 12 residues long. Germline loops: CDR1 SNHLY, CDR2 FYNNEI. Filled out from reference TRBV2 and TRBJ2-2, the complete variable domain reads EPEVTQTPSHQVTQMGQEVILRCVPISNHLYFYWYRQILGQKVEFLVSFYNNEISEKSEIFDDQFSVERPDGSNFTLKIRSTKLEDSAMYFCASRMDAWELFFGEGSRLTVL.

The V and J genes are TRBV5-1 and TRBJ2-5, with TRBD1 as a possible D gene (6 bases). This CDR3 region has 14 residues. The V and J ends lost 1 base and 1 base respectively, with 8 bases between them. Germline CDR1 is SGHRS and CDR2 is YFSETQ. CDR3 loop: CASSLQGFQETQYF. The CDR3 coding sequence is TGCGCCAGCAGCTTGCAGGGGTTCCAAGAGACCCAGTACTTC.

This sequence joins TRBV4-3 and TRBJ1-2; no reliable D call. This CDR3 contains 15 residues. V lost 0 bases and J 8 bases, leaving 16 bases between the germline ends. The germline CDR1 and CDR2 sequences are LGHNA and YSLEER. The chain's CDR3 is CASSQDPARPEGYTF. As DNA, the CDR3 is TGCGCCAGCAGCCAAGATCCTGCACGCCCGGAGGGCTACACCTTC.

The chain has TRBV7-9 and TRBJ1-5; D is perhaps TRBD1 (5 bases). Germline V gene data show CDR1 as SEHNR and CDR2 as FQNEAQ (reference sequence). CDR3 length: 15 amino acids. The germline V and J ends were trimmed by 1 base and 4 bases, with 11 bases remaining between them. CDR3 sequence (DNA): TGTGCCAGCAGCTTAGGGACAAGCGCTAATCAGCCCCAGCATTTT. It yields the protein CASSLGTSANQPQHF.

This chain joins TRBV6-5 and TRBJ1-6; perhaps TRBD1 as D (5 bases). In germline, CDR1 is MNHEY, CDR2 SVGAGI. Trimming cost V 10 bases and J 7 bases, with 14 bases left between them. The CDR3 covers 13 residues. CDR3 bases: TGTGCCACCGTTAAAGGGGAAAATTCACCCCTCCACTTT. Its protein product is CATVKGENSPLHF.

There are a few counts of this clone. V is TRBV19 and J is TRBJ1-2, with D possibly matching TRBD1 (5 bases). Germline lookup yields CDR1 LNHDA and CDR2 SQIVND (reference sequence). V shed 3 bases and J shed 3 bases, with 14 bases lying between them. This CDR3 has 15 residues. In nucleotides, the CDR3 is TGTGCCAGTAGTATTAGCTGGGACCAGTACTATGGCTACACCTTC. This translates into CASSISWDQYYGYTF.

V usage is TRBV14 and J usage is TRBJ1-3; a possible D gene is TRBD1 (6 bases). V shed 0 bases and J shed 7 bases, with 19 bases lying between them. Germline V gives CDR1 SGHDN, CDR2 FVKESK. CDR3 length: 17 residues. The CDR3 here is CASSQDIWGARWNTIYF. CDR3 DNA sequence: TGTGCCAGCAGCCAAGATATTTGGGGGGCGCGGTGGAACACCATATATTTT.

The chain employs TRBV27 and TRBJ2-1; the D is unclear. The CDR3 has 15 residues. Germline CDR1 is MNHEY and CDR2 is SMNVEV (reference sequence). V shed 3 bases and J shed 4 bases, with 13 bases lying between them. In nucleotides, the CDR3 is TGTGCCAGCAGTTTCAGGCCCCTCGCTTACAATGAGCAGTTCTTC. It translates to CASSFRPLAYNEQFF.

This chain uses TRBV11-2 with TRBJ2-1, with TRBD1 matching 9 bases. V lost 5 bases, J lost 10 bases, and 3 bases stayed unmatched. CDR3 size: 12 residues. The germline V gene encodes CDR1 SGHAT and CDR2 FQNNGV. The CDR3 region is CASSGQGYEQFF. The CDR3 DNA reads TGTGCCAGCAGCGGACAGGGGTACGAGCAGTTCTTC.

The CDR3 reads CASSLEGEAFF. The CDR3 region has the DNA TGTGCCAGCAGCTTAGAAGGTGAAGCTTTCTTT. This sequence joins TRBV11-3 and TRBJ1-1; D gene uncertain. The CDR3 totals 11 residues. Germline CDR1 SGHNT, CDR2 YENEEA. The V end lost 0 bases, the J end lost 7 bases, and 3 bases lay between the germline ends.

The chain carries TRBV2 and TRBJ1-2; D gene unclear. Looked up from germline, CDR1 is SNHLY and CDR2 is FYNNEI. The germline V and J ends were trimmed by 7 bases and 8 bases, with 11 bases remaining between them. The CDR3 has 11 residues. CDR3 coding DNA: TGTGCCAGCACTGTACGTGAAGGCTACACCTTC. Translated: CASTVREGYTF.

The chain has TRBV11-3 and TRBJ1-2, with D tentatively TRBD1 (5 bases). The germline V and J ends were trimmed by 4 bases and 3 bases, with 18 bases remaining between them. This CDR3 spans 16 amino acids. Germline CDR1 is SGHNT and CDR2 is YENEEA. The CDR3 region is CASSSLGGQGHYGYTF. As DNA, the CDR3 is TGTGCCAGCAGCTCTCTCGGCGGGCAGGGACACTATGGCTACACCTTC.

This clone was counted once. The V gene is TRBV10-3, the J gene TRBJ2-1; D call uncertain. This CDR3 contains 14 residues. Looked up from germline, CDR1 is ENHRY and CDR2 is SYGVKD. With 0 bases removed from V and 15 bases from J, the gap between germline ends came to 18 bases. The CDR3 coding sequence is TGTGCCATCAGTGAGTCGTACGCTAGTCCCATGCTGTTCTTC. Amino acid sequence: CAISESYASPMLFF.